The table lists the clone carrying this TCR beta chain with a few counts. Its specificity is not known. Read sequence stops 3 residues before the CDR3 end, and the germline J gene provides the missing end. This record comes from a study of T cell clonality in common variable immunodeficiency. Study-wide results and limits: Common variable immunodeficiency TCR beta sequences reportedly had fewer deletions and N-nucleotide insertions.

The CDR3 runs 19 residues. The germline V gene has CDR1 KGHSH and CDR2 LQKENI. V dropped 7 bases and J dropped 9; count of bases not matched to a gene: 25. The data were produced by immunoSEQ multiplex PCR, yet TCRdb's version contains in-frame clones alone and is incomplete. Altogether 14,000 or so clones were found in the sample, and no singletons occur. The sample was peripheral blood mononuclear cells. The clonotype originates from a human donor with common variable immunodeficiency. The chain recombines TRBV18 with TRBJ2-1, with 9 bases identical to TRBD2. CDR3 residues: CASLSALISGGGAGGEQFF. The sequenced CDR3 bases are TGTGCCAGCTTGTCGGCTCTCATCTCGGGCGGGGGGGCCGGCGGTGAG.